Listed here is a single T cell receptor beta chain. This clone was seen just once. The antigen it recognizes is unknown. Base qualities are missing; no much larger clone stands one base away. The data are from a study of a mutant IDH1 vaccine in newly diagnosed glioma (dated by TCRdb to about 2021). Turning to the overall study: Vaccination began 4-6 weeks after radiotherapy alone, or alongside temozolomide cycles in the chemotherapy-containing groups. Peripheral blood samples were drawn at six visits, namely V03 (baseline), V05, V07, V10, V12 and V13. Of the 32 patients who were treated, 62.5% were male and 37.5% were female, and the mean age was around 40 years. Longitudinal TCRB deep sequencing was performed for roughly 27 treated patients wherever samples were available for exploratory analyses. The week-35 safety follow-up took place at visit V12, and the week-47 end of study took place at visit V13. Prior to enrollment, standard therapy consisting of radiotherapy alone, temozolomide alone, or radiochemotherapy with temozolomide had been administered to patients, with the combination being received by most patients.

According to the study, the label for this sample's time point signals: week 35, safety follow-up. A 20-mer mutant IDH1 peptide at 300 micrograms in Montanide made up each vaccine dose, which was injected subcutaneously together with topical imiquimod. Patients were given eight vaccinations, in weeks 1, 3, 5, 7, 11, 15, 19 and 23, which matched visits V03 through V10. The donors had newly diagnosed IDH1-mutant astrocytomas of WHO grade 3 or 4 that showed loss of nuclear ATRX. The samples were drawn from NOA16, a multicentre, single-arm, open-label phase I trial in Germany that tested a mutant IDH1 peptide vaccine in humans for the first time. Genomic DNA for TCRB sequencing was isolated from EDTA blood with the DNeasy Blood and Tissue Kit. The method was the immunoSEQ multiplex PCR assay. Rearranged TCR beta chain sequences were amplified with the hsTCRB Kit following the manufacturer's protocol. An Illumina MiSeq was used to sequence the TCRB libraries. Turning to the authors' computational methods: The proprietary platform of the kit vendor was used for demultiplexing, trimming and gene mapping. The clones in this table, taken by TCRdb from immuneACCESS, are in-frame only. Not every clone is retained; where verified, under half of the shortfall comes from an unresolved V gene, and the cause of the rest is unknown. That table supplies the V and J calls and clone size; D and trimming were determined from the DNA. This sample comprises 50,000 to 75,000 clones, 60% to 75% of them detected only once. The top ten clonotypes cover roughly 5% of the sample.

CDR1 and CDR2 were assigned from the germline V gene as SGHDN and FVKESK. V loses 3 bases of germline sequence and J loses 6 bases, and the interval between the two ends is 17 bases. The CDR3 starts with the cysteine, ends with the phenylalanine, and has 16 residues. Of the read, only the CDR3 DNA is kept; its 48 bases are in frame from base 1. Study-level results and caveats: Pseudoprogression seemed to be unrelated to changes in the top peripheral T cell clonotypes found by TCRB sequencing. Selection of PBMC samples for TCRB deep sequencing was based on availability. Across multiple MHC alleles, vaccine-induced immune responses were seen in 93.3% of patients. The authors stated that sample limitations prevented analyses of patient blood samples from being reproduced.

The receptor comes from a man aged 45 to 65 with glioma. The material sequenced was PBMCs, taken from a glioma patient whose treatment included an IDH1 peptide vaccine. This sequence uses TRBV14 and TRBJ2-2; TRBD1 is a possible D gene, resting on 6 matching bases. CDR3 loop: CASSHSIQGTAGELFF. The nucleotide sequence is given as TGTGCCAGCAGCCACTCAATTCAGGGGACGGCCGGGGAGCTGTTTTTT.